These 8 T cell receptor beta chains share one sample of origin, sequenced in a study of T cells after posttransplantation cyclophosphamide. Cyclophosphamide on days +3 and +4 followed busulfan-fludarabine conditioning and a marrow graft. The method was immunoSEQ multiplex PCR; TCRdb's version includes in-frame clones alone and lacks a portion of them. The sample shows about 10,000 clones, about four fifths of them seen only once. Sequenced material: PBMCs, taken around 2,000 days after a stem cell transplant with posttransplant cyclophosphamide. Receptor source: a female patient between 40 and 55 years old who received an allogeneic stem cell transplant from a related donor, was CMV-positive, and had no GVHD. Some T cells may be graft donor cells.

The rearrangement uses TRBV13 and TRBJ2-3; tentative D call: TRBD2 (5 bases). Germline V gene sequence: CDR1 PRHDT, CDR2 FYEKMQ (reference sequence). The V end lost 7 bases, the J end lost 4 bases, and 15 bases lay between the germline ends. This CDR3 region has 14 residues. CDR3 bases: TGTGCCAGCAACTTCGGAGCCGGGGCAGATACGCAGTATTTT. As protein: CASNFGAGADTQYF. Full variable domain (outside the CDR3, taken from reference TRBV13 and TRBJ2-3): AAGVIQSPRHLIKEKRETATLKCYPIPRHDTVYWYQQGPGQDPQFLISFYEKMQSDKGSIPDRFSAQQFSDYHSELNMSSLELGDSALYFCASNFGAGADTQYFGPGTRLTVL.

This clone has a handful of counts. The chain employs TRBV7-6 and TRBJ2-7; 7 nucleotides line up with TRBD1. This CDR3 comprises 15 residues. Germline V gives CDR1 SGHVS, CDR2 FNYEAQ. Losses at the gene ends were 6 bases for V and 4 bases for J; bases not matched to a gene: 12. Here the CDR3 DNA reads TGTGCCAGCAGTTTCAGACAGGGCCTCCTATACGAGCAGTACTTC. Translating gives CASSFRQGLLYEQYF.

The chain joins TRBV4-3 to TRBJ1-4; D is undetermined. The germline gives CDR1 LGHNA, CDR2 YSLEER. This CDR3 region has 14 residues. With 0 bases removed from V and 5 bases from J, the gap between germline ends came to 7 bases. Here the CDR3 DNA reads TGCGCCAGCAGCCAAGATGTCCTAAATGAAAAACTGTTTTTT. Its protein product is CASSQDVLNEKLFF.

This clone was observed a handful of times. This sequence joins TRBV7-2 and TRBJ1-3; D is possibly TRBD1 (6 bases). The V gene lost 3 bases and the J gene lost 4 bases, with 16 bases spanning the gap. Germline loops: CDR1 SGHTA, CDR2 FQGNSA. The CDR3 covers 16 residues. CDR3 nucleotides: TGTGCCAGCAGCTTCAGGCACAGGGAATCGGGAAACACCATATATTTT. This sequence encodes CASSFRHRESGNTIYF.

This chain joins TRBV11-2 and TRBJ2-7, with D unresolved. The length of the CDR3 is 13 residues. V lost 1 base and J lost 3, with 7 bases in between. Germline V gives CDR1 SGHAT, CDR2 FQNNGV. CDR3 coding DNA: TGTGCCAGCAGCTTAGGCACATTCTACGAGCAGTACTTC. Protein product: CASSLGTFYEQYF.

In this sample, this clone turned up once. The V and J genes are TRBV6-5 and TRBJ1-2, with D possibly TRBD1 on 6 matching bases. Germline-derived CDR1 and CDR2 are MNHEY and SVGAGI. The CDR3 length is 15 residues. Trimming stripped 2 bases from V and 2 bases from J, with 12 bases between. The CDR3 protein is CASSYIGTLNYGYTF. The CDR3 DNA reads TGTGCCAGCAGTTACATTGGGACATTAAACTATGGCTACACCTTC.

The chain couples TRBV7-9 to TRBJ2-5; weak D call: TRBD2 (5 bases). Trimming stripped 5 bases from V and 1 base from J, with 20 bases between. Germline assignment: CDR1 SEHNR and CDR2 FQNEAQ (reference sequence). The CDR3 has 17 residues. The CDR3 DNA reads TGTGCCAGCAGCCCCTTCGGGGTACGGGGATTCCAAGAGACCCAGTACTTC. Residues: CASSPFGVRGFQETQYF.

The chain links TRBV6-5 to TRBJ2-7; D remains ambiguous. CDR1 and CDR2 from the germline V gene are MNHEY and SVGAGI. The CDR3 loop spans 13 amino acids. The V gene lost 3 bases and the J gene lost 3 bases, with 9 bases spanning the gap. CDR3 loop: CASSYESGYEQYF. The CDR3 bases are TGTGCCAGCAGTTATGAGTCGGGCTACGAGCAGTACTTC.